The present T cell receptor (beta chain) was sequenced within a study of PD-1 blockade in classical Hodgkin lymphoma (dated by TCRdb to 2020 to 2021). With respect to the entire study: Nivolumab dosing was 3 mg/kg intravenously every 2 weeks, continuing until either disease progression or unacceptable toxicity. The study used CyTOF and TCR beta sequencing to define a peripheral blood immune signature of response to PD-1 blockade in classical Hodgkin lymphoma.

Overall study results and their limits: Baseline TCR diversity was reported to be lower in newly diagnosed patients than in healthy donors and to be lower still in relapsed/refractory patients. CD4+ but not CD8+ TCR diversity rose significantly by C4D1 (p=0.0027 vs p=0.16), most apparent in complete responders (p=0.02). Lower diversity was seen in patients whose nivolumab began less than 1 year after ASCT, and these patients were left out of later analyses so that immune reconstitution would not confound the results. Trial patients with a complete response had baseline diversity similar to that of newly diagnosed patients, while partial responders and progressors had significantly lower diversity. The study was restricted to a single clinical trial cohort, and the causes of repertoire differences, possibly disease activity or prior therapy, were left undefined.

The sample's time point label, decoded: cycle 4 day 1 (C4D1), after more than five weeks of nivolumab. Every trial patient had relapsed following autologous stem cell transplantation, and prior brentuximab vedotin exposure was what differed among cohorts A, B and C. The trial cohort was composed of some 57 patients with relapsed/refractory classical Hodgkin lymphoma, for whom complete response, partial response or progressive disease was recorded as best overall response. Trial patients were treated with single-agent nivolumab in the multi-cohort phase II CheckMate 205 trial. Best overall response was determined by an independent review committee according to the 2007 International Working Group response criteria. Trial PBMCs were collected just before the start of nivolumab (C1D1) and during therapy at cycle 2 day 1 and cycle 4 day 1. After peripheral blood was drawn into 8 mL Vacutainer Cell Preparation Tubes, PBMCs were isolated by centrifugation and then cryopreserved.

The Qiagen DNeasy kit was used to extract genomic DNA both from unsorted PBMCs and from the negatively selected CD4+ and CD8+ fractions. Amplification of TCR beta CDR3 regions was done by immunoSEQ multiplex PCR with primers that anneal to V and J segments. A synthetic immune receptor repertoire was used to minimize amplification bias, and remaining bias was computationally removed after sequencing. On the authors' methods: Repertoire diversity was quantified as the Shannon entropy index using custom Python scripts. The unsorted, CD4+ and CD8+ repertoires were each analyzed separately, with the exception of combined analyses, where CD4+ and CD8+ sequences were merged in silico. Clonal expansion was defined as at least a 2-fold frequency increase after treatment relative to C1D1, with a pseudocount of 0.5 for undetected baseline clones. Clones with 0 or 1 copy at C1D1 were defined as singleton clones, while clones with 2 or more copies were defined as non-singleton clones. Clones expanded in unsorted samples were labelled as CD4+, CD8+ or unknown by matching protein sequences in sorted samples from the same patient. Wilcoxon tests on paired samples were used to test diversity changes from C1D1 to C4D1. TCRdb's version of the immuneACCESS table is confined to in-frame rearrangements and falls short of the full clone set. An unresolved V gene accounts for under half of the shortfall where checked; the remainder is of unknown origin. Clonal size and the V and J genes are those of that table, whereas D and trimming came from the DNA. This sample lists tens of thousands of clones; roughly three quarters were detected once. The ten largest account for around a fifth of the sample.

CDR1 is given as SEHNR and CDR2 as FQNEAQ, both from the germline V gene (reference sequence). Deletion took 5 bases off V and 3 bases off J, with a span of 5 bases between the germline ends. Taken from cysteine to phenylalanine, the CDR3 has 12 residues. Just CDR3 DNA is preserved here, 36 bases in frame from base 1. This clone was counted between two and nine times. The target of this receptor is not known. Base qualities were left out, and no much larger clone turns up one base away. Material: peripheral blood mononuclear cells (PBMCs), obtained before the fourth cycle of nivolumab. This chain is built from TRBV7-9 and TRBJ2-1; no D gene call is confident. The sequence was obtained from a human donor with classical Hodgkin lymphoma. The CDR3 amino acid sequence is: CASSPDYNEQFF. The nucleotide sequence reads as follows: TGTGCCAGCAGCCCGGACTACAATGAGCAGTTCTTC. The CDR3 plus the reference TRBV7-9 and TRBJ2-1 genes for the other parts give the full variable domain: DTGVSQNPRHKITKRGQNVTFRCDPISEHNRLYWYRQTLGQGPEFLTYFQNEAQLEKSRLLSDRFSAERPKGSFSTLEIQRTEQGDSAMYLCASSPDYNEQFFGPGTRLTVL.